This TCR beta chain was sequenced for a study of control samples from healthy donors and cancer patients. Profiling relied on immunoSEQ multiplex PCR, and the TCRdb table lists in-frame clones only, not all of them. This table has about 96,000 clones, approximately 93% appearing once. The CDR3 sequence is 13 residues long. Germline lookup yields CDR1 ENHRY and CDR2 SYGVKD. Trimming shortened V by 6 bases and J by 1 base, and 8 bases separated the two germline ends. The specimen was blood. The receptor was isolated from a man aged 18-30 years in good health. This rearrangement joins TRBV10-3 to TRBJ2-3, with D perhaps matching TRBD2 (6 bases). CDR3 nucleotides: TGTGCCATCAGCGGGGGAGGCACAGATACGCAGTATTTT. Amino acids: CAISGGGTDTQYF.